The rows below give T cell receptor beta chains drawn from one sample of a study of T cell responses to AZD1222 COVID-19 vaccine. Libraries were prepared by immunoSEQ multiplex PCR; TCRdb keeps only in-frame clonotypes and omits some of them. This sample has about 190,000 clones; approximately 92% occur once, and the top ten carry less than 1.5%. The source material was peripheral blood, sampled on day 0 of AZD1222 vaccination. These receptors came from an adult in good health. The CDR3 runs from the conserved cysteine through the conserved F or W. Each record gives: J gene, V gene, clone size, D gene, CDR3 length, CDR3 DNA, CDR3 protein. A D gene is named only where the DNA matches it firmly. Only part of the rows carry a size: once, few, many, or a class if the clone is expanded.

J: TRBJ1-4
V: TRBV5-1
size: NA
D: TRBD1
length: 14
DNA: TGCGCCAGCAGTATGGGACAGGGGCCCGAAAAACTGTTTTTT
CDR3: CASSMGQGPEKLFF

J: TRBJ2-2
V: TRBV27
size: once
D: NA
length: 13
DNA: TGTGCCAGCAGTTTATCCGGGACTTTGGAGCTGTTTTTT
CDR3: CASSLSGTLELFF

J: TRBJ2-7
V: TRBV6-2/TRBV6-3
size: NA
D: TRBD2
length: 17
DNA: TGTGCCAGCAGTTACCCAGCGGCCGGGAGGGTCTCCTACGAGCAGTACTTC
CDR3: CASSYPAAGRVSYEQYF

J: TRBJ2-3
V: TRBV2
size: NA
D: TRBD2
length: 13
DNA: TGTGCCAGCACTAGCGGGGTCCCAGATACGCAGTATTTT
CDR3: CASTSGVPDTQYF

J: TRBJ2-7
V: TRBV28
size: NA
D: TRBD1
length: 15
DNA: TGTGCCAGCAGTTTAGGGACAGCAACCCTCTACGAGCAGTACTTC
CDR3: CASSLGTATLYEQYF

J: TRBJ1-1
V: TRBV5-1
size: NA
D: TRBD1
length: 16
DNA: TGCGCCAGCAGCTTGTCGACAGGGGCTATGAACACTGAAGCTTTCTTT
CDR3: CASSLSTGAMNTEAFF

J: TRBJ1-5
V: TRBV9
size: NA
D: TRBD1
length: 15
DNA: TGTGCCAGCAGCGTATCGGGACAGGGGCACCAGCCCCAGCATTTT
CDR3: CASSVSGQGHQPQHF

J: TRBJ2-1
V: TRBV5-1
size: once
D: NA
length: 14
DNA: TGCGCCAGCAGCTTGACAGAAGCCTACAATGAGCAGTTCTTC
CDR3: CASSLTEAYNEQFF

J: TRBJ1-4
V: TRBV6-6
size: NA
D: NA
length: 13
DNA: TGTGCCACCTTCGGGAGAGTTAATGAAAAACTGTTTTTT
CDR3: CATFGRVNEKLFF

J: TRBJ2-2
V: TRBV7-3
size: NA
D: TRBD1
length: 16
DNA: TGTGCCAGCAGCCCCGGACAGGGGGCGAAGACCGGGGAGCTGTTTTTT
CDR3: CASSPGQGAKTGELFF

J: TRBJ1-4
V: TRBV12-3/TRBV12-4
size: NA
D: NA
length: 13
DNA: TGTGCCAGCAGTTTATCGACAGACCTGAAACTGTTTTTT
CDR3: CASSLSTDLKLFF

J: TRBJ2-1
V: TRBV5-8
size: NA
D: NA
length: 16
DNA: TGTGCCAGCAACCCTGCGGGGGCCCATGTCGGCAATGAGCAGTTCTTC
CDR3: CASNPAGAHVGNEQFF

J: TRBJ1-1
V: TRBV27
size: NA
D: NA
length: 15
DNA: TGTGCCAGCAGTTTAAACGGGGGGAGGAACACTGAAGCTTTCTTT
CDR3: CASSLNGGRNTEAFF

J: TRBJ2-1
V: TRBV7-3
size: NA
D: NA
length: 16
DNA: TGTGCCAGCAGCTTAAGAGGGCCCAGCTCCTACAATGAGCAGTTCTTC
CDR3: CASSLRGPSSYNEQFF

J: TRBJ1-1
V: TRBV5-6
size: NA
D: NA
length: 15
DNA: TGTGCCAGCAGCTTGGCGGGACGTCGTAGCACTGAAGCTTTCTTT
CDR3: CASSLAGRRSTEAFF

J: TRBJ1-1
V: TRBV5-1
size: NA
D: NA
length: 14
DNA: TGCGCCAGCAGCTCAGGGGAGGAACACACTGAAGCTTTCTTT
CDR3: CASSSGEEHTEAFF

J: TRBJ2-7
V: TRBV12-3/TRBV12-4
size: NA
D: NA
length: 11
DNA: TGTGCCAGCAGTTACTTGGGAGAGCAGTACTTC
CDR3: CASSYLGEQYF

J: TRBJ2-7
V: TRBV7-8
size: NA
D: TRBD1
length: 14
DNA: TGTGCCAGCAGCCGAGGACAGGGTAACGACGAGCAGTACTTC
CDR3: CASSRGQGNDEQYF

J: TRBJ2-7
V: TRBV10-1
size: NA
D: TRBD2
length: 16
DNA: TGCGCCAGCAGTGATTCCGGGACTAGCGGCTCCTACGAGCAGTACTTC
CDR3: CASSDSGTSGSYEQYF

J: TRBJ2-2
V: TRBV7-3
size: NA
D: TRBD1
length: 15
DNA: TGTGCCAGCAGCTCCGGACAGGGGGCGGCCGGGGAGCTGTTTTTT
CDR3: CASSSGQGAAGELFF

J: TRBJ1-4
V: TRBV7-2
size: NA
D: NA
length: 15
DNA: TGTGCCAGCAGCTTAGAGTCGGGGGCTATCGGGAAACTGTTTTTT
CDR3: CASSLESGAIGKLFF

J: TRBJ1-2
V: TRBV4-3
size: NA
D: NA
length: 15
DNA: TGCGCCAGCAGCCAAGAGGGGGACAAGACCTATGGCTACACCTTC
CDR3: CASSQEGDKTYGYTF

J: TRBJ2-2
V: TRBV2
size: NA
D: NA
length: 16
DNA: TGTGCCAGCAGTGCCAACTGGGGGCCGGGGACCGGGGAGCTGTTTTTT
CDR3: CASSANWGPGTGELFF

J: TRBJ1-2
V: TRBV6-5
size: NA
D: TRBD1
length: 15
DNA: TGTGCCAGCAGGAGGGGGCGCTGGGTGTTCTATGGCTACACCTTC
CDR3: CASRRGRWVFYGYTF

J: TRBJ2-2
V: TRBV9
size: few
D: TRBD1
length: 15
DNA: TGTGCCAGCAGCGCCCGACAGGGAATAGGGGGGGAGCTGTTTTTT
CDR3: CASSARQGIGGELFF

J: TRBJ1-5
V: TRBV5-5
size: NA
D: NA
length: 14
DNA: TGTGCCAGCAGCTTGGAGAACGGGAATCAGCCCCAGCATTTT
CDR3: CASSLENGNQPQHF

J: TRBJ1-3
V: TRBV5-5
size: few
D: NA
length: 16
DNA: TGTGCCAGCAGCCCCCAAGTGCAGGGCCGGGGAAACACCATATATTTT
CDR3: CASSPQVQGRGNTIYF

J: TRBJ2-2
V: TRBV6-2/TRBV6-3
size: NA
D: NA
length: 15
DNA: TGTGCCAGCAGTTACTCGAACCCCGTCACCGGGGAGCTGTTTTTT
CDR3: CASSYSNPVTGELFF

J: TRBJ1-2
V: TRBV28
size: NA
D: NA
length: 14
DNA: TGTGCCAGCAGTTTGTGGGGGGGGCGCAGTGGCTACACCTTC
CDR3: CASSLWGGRSGYTF